What follows describes a single T cell receptor beta chain. The germline CDR1 and CDR2 sequences are MNHEY and SVGAGI. The CDR3 has 11 residues. After removal of 6 bases from V and 8 bases from J, the junction contained 2 bases not matched to a gene. The source of the sample is a study of cytotoxic CD8 clonotypes in ibrutinib-treated CLL. Sequencing used immunoSEQ multiplex PCR; TCRdb keeps in-frame clones, though not all of them. The sample yields around 29,000 clones, 69% seen once. The clonotype originates from a human donor with chronic lymphocytic leukemia. V is TRBV6-5 and J is TRBJ1-2; 8 bases line up with TRBD1. The sample here was PBMCs, taken after 24 months of ibrutinib treatment. CDR3 loop: CASSTGGGYTF. DNA of the CDR3: TGTGCCAGCAGCACAGGGGGAGGCTACACCTTC.